The 19 T cell receptor beta chains presented below share a single source sample, sequenced in a study of T cells after yellow fever vaccination (dated by TCRdb to about 2019). Library creation used 5' RACE. TCRdb records Illumina HiSeq 2500 as the sequencer. The raw public data were reprocessed by TCRdb itself: fastp quality trimming at Q25, MiXCR clonotype calling, in-frame beta chains only. Every entry covers one CDR3 protein and lists the most common genes and DNA from its rows. This sample holds more than 250,000 distinct CDR3 sequences; around 6.8% were observed only once. The ten most abundant clones make up 18% of the sample. Reading the label with the study, this specimen's treatment or condition is: live attenuated yellow fever vaccine strain. The input for sequencing was PBMCs, taken around 45 days after the first yellow fever vaccination. The receptors shown here come from a man between 18 and 29 years old who received the YFV17D yellow fever vaccine.

In its sample, this clonotype was seen a few times. The chain couples TRBV7-2 to TRBJ2-1; a weak D match, TRBD1 (6 bases). The CDR3 runs to 16 residues. Germline V gene data show CDR1 as SGHTA and CDR2 as FQGNSA. Trimming left V 0 bases short and J 7 bases short, with 16 bases between. This CDR3 is CASSLARLGAGNEQFF. CDR3 sequence (DNA): TGTGCCAGCAGCTTAGCGCGCCTGGGGGCGGGTAATGAGCAGTTCTTC.

The chain has TRBV20-1 and TRBJ1-4; D possibly corresponds to TRBD1 (5 bases). The CDR3 contains 13 residues. Trimming pared 3 bases from V and 8 bases from J, leaving 13 bases between. CDR1 and CDR2 from the germline V gene are DFQATT and SNEGSKA (reference sequence). In nucleotides, the CDR3 is TGCAGTGCTAGCGGGCAGGGCAACGAAAAACTGTTTTTT. It specifies CSASGQGNEKLFF.

The V and J genes are TRBV20-1 and TRBJ2-1; weak D call: TRBD1 (6 bases). The CDR3 has 14 residues. Germline CDR1 is DFQATT and CDR2 is SNEGSKA (reference sequence). V was clipped by 1 base and J by 4 bases, with 11 bases between them. The CDR3, as DNA: TGCAGTGCTAGAGTTATAGGGGGATACAATGAGCAGTTCTTC. This sequence encodes CSARVIGGYNEQFF.

At least ten counts were recorded for this clonotype. The J gene is TRBJ2-1, the V gene TRBV11-2, with D unclear. CDR3 length: 16 amino acids. V lost 2 bases, J lost 3 bases, and 14 bases lay in between. Germline CDR1 reads SGHAT; CDR2 reads FQNNGV. CDR3 residues: CASSLLSPEYYNEQFF. DNA of the CDR3: TGTGCCAGCAGCTTATTGTCCCCGGAGTACTACAATGAGCAGTTCTTC. The variable domain in full, with the rest retrieved from reference TRBV11-2 and TRBJ2-1, is EAGVAQSPRYKIIEKRQSVAFWCNPISGHATLYWYQQILGQGPKLLIQFQNNGVVDDSQLPKDRFSAERLKGVDSTLKIQPAKLEDSAVYLCASSLLSPEYYNEQFFGPGTRLTVL.

This clonotype was counted ten times or more. V and J are TRBV5-1 and TRBJ2-5; D call uncertain. Germline CDR1 reads SGHRS; CDR2 reads YFSETQ. Trimming removed 5 bases at V and 4 bases at J, with 12 bases between. CDR3 length: 13 amino acids. The CDR3: CASRAQPGETQYF. CDR3 bases: TGCGCCAGCAGAGCTCAGCCTGGAGAGACCCAGTACTTC.

The chain combines TRBV12-3 or TRBV12-4 with TRBJ2-3; 8 bases are a match to TRBD2. CDR3 length: 18 amino acids. Trimming took 3 bases from V and 5 from J; bases not matched to a gene: 16. CDR3 DNA: TGTGCCAGCAGTTTGCCCCCCGGGGGGGGGCCGGGGGGAGATACGCAGTATTTT. This translates into CASSLPPGGGPGGDTQYF.

V and J are TRBV4-3 and TRBJ2-5, with 11 bases matching TRBD1. Germline V lookup: CDR1 LGHNA, CDR2 YSLEER. The CDR3 is 15 residues long. The junction had 1 base not matched to a gene; V was cut back by 0 bases and J by 4 bases. Written as DNA, the CDR3 is TGCGCCAGCAGCCAAGATGGGACAGGGGGAGAGACCCAGTACTTC. It is translated as CASSQDGTGGETQYF.

This clonotype was seen a handful of times. The CDR3 is CASSLRRGAYEQYV. CDR3 nucleotide sequence: TGTGCCAGCAGTCTCCGACGAGGGGCCTACGAGCAGTACGTC. The rearrangement uses TRBV6-2 or TRBV6-3 and TRBJ2-7; D tentatively fits TRBD1 or TRBD2 (5 bases each). Looked up from germline, CDR1 is MNHEY and CDR2 is SVGEGT. The CDR3 runs to 14 residues. Trimming removed 5 bases at V and 2 bases at J, with 13 bases between.

This clonotype was counted ten times or more. The chain combines TRBV6-2 or TRBV6-3 with TRBJ1-6; D not resolved. Germline V gene sequence: CDR1 MNHEY, CDR2 SVGEGT. The CDR3 contains 14 residues. Trimming shortened V by 6 bases and J by 7 bases, and 13 bases separated the two germline ends. CDR3 coding DNA: TGTGCCAGCAGGGACGGACCGCGAAATTCACCCCTCCACTTT. Encoded protein: CASRDGPRNSPLHF.

This clonotype showed up just a few times. The CDR3 region has the DNA TGTGCCAGCAGTGCAGGGGTTTCCCCTGAAGCTTTCTTT. This encodes CASSAGVSPEAFF. The rearrangement joins TRBV12-3 or TRBV12-4 to TRBJ1-1; possible D gene TRBD1, 6 bases. The CDR3 loop spans 13 amino acids. Trimming took off 5 bases at V and 6 bases at J, with 13 bases between the two ends.

This clonotype was found a few times. J is TRBJ1-1 and V is TRBV5-4; 7 bases are a match to TRBD1. CDR1 and CDR2 (germline): SGHNT, YYREEE (reference sequence). This CDR3 has 11 residues. Trimming at V came to 10 bases and at J to 6 bases, leaving 6 bases not matched to a gene. The CDR3 is CAGRQGAEAFF. The DNA for the CDR3 is TGTGCCGGGAGACAGGGCGCTGAAGCTTTCTTT.

This clonotype was observed a handful of times. The chain joins TRBV6-2 or TRBV6-3 to TRBJ2-5; D is undetermined. The V gene's germline CDR1 is MNHEY and CDR2 SVGEGT. CDR3 length equals 13 residues. V was shortened by 2 bases and J by 4 bases, with 8 bases between the two germline ends. CDR3 coding DNA: TGTGCCAGCAGTTACGGTTGGGGAGAGACCCAGTACTTC. Translation gives CASSYGWGETQYF.

In its sample, this clonotype was seen a few times. The rearrangement links TRBV20-1 to TRBJ1-5; D is undetermined. The CDR3 is 12 residues long. Germline values: CDR1 DFQATT, CDR2 SNEGSKA (reference sequence). Trimming removed 6 bases at V and 7 bases at J, with 13 bases between. The CDR3 loop is CSAGRVRQPQHF. For the CDR3, the DNA is TGCAGTGCAGGCCGGGTTAGACAGCCCCAGCATTTT.

This clonotype has a count of ten or more. This chain connects TRBV6-2 or TRBV6-3 to TRBJ2-4; D may match TRBD1 or TRBD2 (5 bases each). The CDR3 extends over 14 amino acids. CDR1 MNHEY and CDR2 SVGEGT come from the germline V gene. V lost 1 base to trimming and J lost 3 bases, with 7 bases between them. The CDR3 sequence is CASSYWDGKNIQYF. DNA of the CDR3: TGTGCCAGCAGTTACTGGGACGGCAAAAACATTCAGTACTTC.

The V and J genes are TRBV7-3 and TRBJ2-1; the match to TRBD2 covers 11 bases. The trim removed 4 bases at V and 4 bases at J, leaving 3 bases unmatched. The V gene's germline CDR1 is SGHTA and CDR2 FQGTGA. This CDR3 is built from 15 residues. CDR3 loop: CASSSSGGTYNEQFF. The CDR3, as DNA: TGTGCCAGCAGCTCTAGCGGGGGGACTTACAATGAGCAGTTCTTC.

The chain carries TRBV4-3 and TRBJ2-3; D unresolved. This CDR3 is 14 amino acids long. Germline V gene data show CDR1 as LGHNA and CDR2 as YSLEER. The V gene lost 1 base and the J gene lost 6 bases, with 11 bases spanning the gap. The CDR3 loop is CASSQGPSLDTQYF. The CDR3 coding sequence is TGCGCCAGCAGCCAAGGGCCATCGCTTGATACGCAGTATTTT.

This clonotype was detected only a few times. The chain employs TRBV11-2 and TRBJ1-3; 10 bases align to TRBD1. Losses at the gene ends were 5 bases for V and 1 base for J; bases not matched to a gene: 11. The CDR3 is 18 residues long. Germline CDR1 SGHAT, CDR2 FQNNGV. The CDR3 DNA is TGTGCCAGCAGCCCCGGGTTCCGGACAGGGGGGTCTGGAAACACCATATATTTT. Translation: CASSPGFRTGGSGNTIYF.

This clonotype was detected a few times. This rearrangement joins TRBV20-1 to TRBJ2-7; D unclear. V lost 6 bases and J 2 bases, leaving 17 bases between the germline ends. Per the germline V gene, CDR1 is DFQATT and CDR2 is SNEGSKA (reference sequence). This CDR3 has 14 residues. CDR3 sequence (DNA): TGCAGTGCATACAACGGCCTCACAACCTACGAGCAGTACTTC. Translated, it gives CSAYNGLTTYEQYF.

The rearrangement links TRBV5-1 to TRBJ1-1, with D perhaps TRBD1 (6 bases). Germline V CDR1 and CDR2: SGHRS, YFSETQ. The V end lost 4 bases, the J end lost 4 bases, and 14 bases lay between the germline ends. The CDR3 is made up of 14 amino acids. The DNA of the CDR3 is TGCGCCAGCAGCACGGCACAGGGACCCACTGAAGCTTTCTTT. As protein: CASSTAQGPTEAFF.